One and the same sample provided the 7 T cell receptor beta chains below, sequenced in a study of T-cell reconstitution after alpha-beta-depleted transplantation in children. The TCRbeta library incorporated unique molecular identifiers. TCRdb used MiXCR to reprocess the PCR reads, holding one entry per CDR3 protein. The table shows 300,000 to 400,000 distinct CDR3 sequences, with 16% occurring only once. Sequenced material: PBMCs, mostly from graft donor cells, taken 360 days after TCRalphabeta/CD19-depleted stem cell transplant. The receptors here all came from a male patient between 2 and 10 years old who had a stem cell transplant for acute lymphoblastic leukemia, so the T cells may come from the graft donor.

This clonotype was counted a few times. This chain joins TRBV27 and TRBJ2-7; tentative D call: TRBD2 (6 bases). CDR1 and CDR2 from the germline V gene are MNHEY and SMNVEV (reference sequence). CDR3 length: 15 residues. V lost 3 bases and J lost 0, with 12 bases in between. CDR3 DNA sequence: TGTGCCAGCAGTTTCGCGGGGAGTCGCTCCTACGAGCAGTACTTC. This gives the protein CASSFAGSRSYEQYF.

This clonotype appeared many times. V usage is TRBV20-1 and J usage is TRBJ2-2; TRBD2 aligns across 13 bases. The germline V gene encodes CDR1 DFQATT and CDR2 SNEGSKA (reference sequence). V shed 3 bases, J shed 0 bases, and the junction held 10 bases outside the gene matches. The CDR3 extends over 19 amino acids. The chain's CDR3 is CSARLPGLAGLPNTGELFF. The DNA of the CDR3 is TGCAGTGCTAGGCTACCGGGACTAGCGGGATTACCGAACACCGGGGAGCTGTTTTTT.

The chain is built from TRBV29-1 and TRBJ2-5; D unresolved. V was pared by 2 bases and J by 5 bases, with 12 bases between. The CDR3 consists of 13 residues. Germline-derived CDR1 and CDR2 are SQVTM and ANQGSEA. The chain's CDR3 is CSVERSTRETQYF. In DNA, the CDR3 is TGCAGCGTTGAACGGAGCACCCGTGAGACCCAGTACTTC.

The chain couples TRBV5-1 to TRBJ2-5; D may correspond to TRBD1 or TRBD2 (6 bases each). Trimming removed 0 bases at V and 5 bases at J, with 20 bases between. There are 17 residues in the CDR3. Germline lookup yields CDR1 SGHRS and CDR2 YFSETQ. Written as DNA, the CDR3 is TGCGCCAGCAGCTTGGTTCGGGGGCCGACGTTGGGGGAGACCCAGTACTTC. It specifies CASSLVRGPTLGETQYF.

This clonotype came up a few times. This rearrangement joins TRBV5-8 to TRBJ2-5, with 8 bases identical to TRBD1. This CDR3 is 14 amino acids long. Germline V gene sequence: CDR1 SGHTS, CDR2 YDEGEE. Germline trimming cut 1 base from V and 5 bases from J; bases unmatched to any gene: 4. The CDR3 DNA sequence: TGTGCCAGCAGCTTGTACAGGGGGGAGGAGACCCAGTACTTC. It specifies CASSLYRGEETQYF.

The genes are TRBV12-3 or TRBV12-4 and TRBJ2-1; 9 bases line up with TRBD1. After removal of 6 bases from V and 3 bases from J, the junction contained 9 bases not matched to a gene. CDR3 length equals 16 residues. The CDR3 DNA reads TGTGCCAGCAGCCCTACCGGGACAGGGCTCTACAATGAGCAGTTCTTC. Amino acid sequence: CASSPTGTGLYNEQFF.

The J gene is TRBJ2-1, the V gene TRBV9; no definite D call. This CDR3 contains 17 residues. Germline V CDR1 and CDR2: SGDLS, YYNGEE. V lost 0 bases and J lost 4, with 17 bases in between. CDR3 region: CASSVDVAVAMYNEQFF. Written as DNA, the CDR3 is TGTGCCAGCAGCGTAGATGTGGCGGTGGCGATGTACAATGAGCAGTTCTTC.